The rows below give T cell receptor beta chains drawn from one sample of a study of Graves' ophthalmopathy and Graves' hyperthyroidism. Each CDR3 protein gets one entry after TCRdb re-called the multiplex PCR reads with MiXCR. The sample contains over a million distinct CDR3 sequences, about 38% of which appear only once. Specimen: peripheral blood or thyroid tissue (not recorded which). All receptors come from an adult man with Graves' hyperthyroidism. CDR3s include the opening cysteine and the closing phenylalanine or tryptophan. A D gene is named only where the DNA matches it firmly. Rows give clone size only sometimes, using once, few, many, or a class for an expanded clone.

clone_size: .; j_call: TRBJ1-1; d_call: .; v_call: TRBV29-1; cdr3_aa: CSVEDRGHLNTEAFF; cdr3_nt: TGCAGCGTTGAAGATCGGGGACACTTGAACACTGAAGCTTTCTTT
clone_size: .; j_call: TRBJ2-5; d_call: TRBD2; v_call: TRBV10-3; cdr3_aa: CAISGAGGAETQYF; cdr3_nt: TGTGCCATCAGTGGTGCGGGAGGTGCAGAGACCCAGTACTTC
clone_size: .; j_call: TRBJ2-7; d_call: TRBD1; v_call: TRBV20-1; cdr3_aa: CSARVPGTGTYEQYF; cdr3_nt: TGCAGTGCTAGAGTTCCAGGGACAGGCACCTACGAGCAGTACTTC
clone_size: .; j_call: TRBJ1-1; d_call: TRBD1; v_call: TRBV5-1; cdr3_aa: CASSLTGTGMAFF; cdr3_nt: TGCGCCAGCAGCTTGACCGGGACAGGGATGGCTTTCTTT
clone_size: few; j_call: TRBJ1-6; d_call: .; v_call: TRBV15; cdr3_aa: CATSRDPGQSSYNSPLHF; cdr3_nt: TGTGCCACCAGCAGAGACCCGGGGCAAAGCTCCTATAATTCACCCCTCCACTTT
clone_size: few; j_call: TRBJ2-7; d_call: .; v_call: TRBV20-1; cdr3_aa: CSAYGTRSSYEQYF; cdr3_nt: TGCAGTGCTTACGGCACTAGGAGCTCCTACGAGCAGTACTTC
clone_size: many; j_call: TRBJ1-5; d_call: .; v_call: TRBV19; cdr3_aa: CASWVLGGNQPQHF; cdr3_nt: TGTGCCAGTTGGGTTTTGGGGGGCAATCAGCCCCAGCATTTT
clone_size: few; j_call: TRBJ2-5; d_call: TRBD1; v_call: TRBV15; cdr3_aa: CATSRGDRGQETQYF; cdr3_nt: TGTGCCACCAGCAGGGGGGACAGGGGGCAAGAGACCCAGTACTTC
clone_size: many; j_call: TRBJ1-1; d_call: .; v_call: TRBV7-9; cdr3_aa: CASIRASTEAFF; cdr3_nt: TGTGCCAGCATCCGGGCCAGCACTGAAGCTTTCTTT
clone_size: .; j_call: TRBJ1-1; d_call: .; v_call: TRBV12-3/TRBV12-4; cdr3_aa: CASSLGGGGLSTEAFF; cdr3_nt: TGTGCCAGCAGTTTAGGTGGCGGTGGGTTGAGCACTGAAGCTTTCTTT
clone_size: .; j_call: TRBJ2-7; d_call: .; v_call: TRBV7-2; cdr3_aa: CASSSGYRSSYEQYF; cdr3_nt: TGTGCCAGCAGCTCCGGTTACCGGAGCTCCTACGAGCAGTACTTC
clone_size: many; j_call: TRBJ1-1; d_call: .; v_call: TRBV2; cdr3_aa: CASSASAAVAFF; cdr3_nt: TGTGCCAGCAGTGCGAGCGCGGCAGTAGCTTTCTTT
clone_size: many; j_call: TRBJ2-7; d_call: .; v_call: TRBV5-8; cdr3_aa: CASSLAETGSYEQYF; cdr3_nt: TGTGCCAGCAGCTTGGCCGAGACGGGCAGTTACGAGCAGTACTTC
clone_size: many; j_call: TRBJ2-7; d_call: TRBD2; v_call: TRBV20-1; cdr3_aa: CSARGLLAGENYEQYF; cdr3_nt: TGCAGTGCTAGGGGTTTGCTAGCGGGAGAGAACTACGAGCAGTACTTC
clone_size: few; j_call: TRBJ2-7; d_call: TRBD2; v_call: TRBV20-1; cdr3_aa: CSATVLAGGPYNDEQYF; cdr3_nt: TGCAGTGCTACGGTACTAGCGGGAGGGCCCTACAATGACGAGCAGTACTTC
clone_size: .; j_call: TRBJ1-3; d_call: .; v_call: TRBV7-2; cdr3_aa: CASSAGSYYGYTIYF; cdr3_nt: TGTGCCAGCAGCGCGGGCTCATACTATGGCTACACCATATATTTT
clone_size: .; j_call: TRBJ2-7; d_call: TRBD2; v_call: TRBV10-3; cdr3_aa: CASSPFTSGSLDEQYF; cdr3_nt: TGTGCCAGCAGCCCCTTTACTAGCGGGAGTCTCGACGAGCAGTACTTC
clone_size: .; j_call: TRBJ1-5; d_call: TRBD1; v_call: TRBV5-5; cdr3_aa: CASSSLDRGVSNQPQHF; cdr3_nt: TGTGCCAGCAGCTCTCTCGACAGGGGGGTTAGCAATCAGCCCCAGCATTTT
clone_size: many; j_call: TRBJ2-5; d_call: .; v_call: TRBV9; cdr3_aa: CASSVDGGWETQYF; cdr3_nt: TGTGCCAGCAGCGTAGATGGCGGCTGGGAGACCCAGTACTTC
clone_size: few; j_call: TRBJ2-7; d_call: .; v_call: TRBV5-1; cdr3_aa: CASSLPRHASSYEQYF; cdr3_nt: TGCGCCAGCAGCTTGCCCCGACACGCTAGCTCCTACGAGCAGTACTTC
clone_size: .; j_call: TRBJ1-2; d_call: TRBD1; v_call: TRBV29-1; cdr3_aa: CSVGTGANKNYGYTF; cdr3_nt: TGCAGCGTGGGCACAGGGGCCAACAAGAACTATGGCTACACCTTC
clone_size: .; j_call: TRBJ1-6; d_call: .; v_call: TRBV11-2; cdr3_aa: CASSSSGGRQETLPERGGSPLHF; cdr3_nt: TGTGCCAGCAGCTCGTCGGGGGGGCGACAGGAGACCCTCCCTGAGAGAGGCGGTTCACCCCTCCACTTT
clone_size: many; j_call: TRBJ1-2; d_call: .; v_call: TRBV29-1; cdr3_aa: CSAGPGLAGGYTF; cdr3_nt: TGCAGCGCTGGCCCGGGACTGGCGGGCGGCTACACCTTC
clone_size: many; j_call: TRBJ2-7; d_call: .; v_call: TRBV7-2; cdr3_aa: CASSWKTAEEQYF; cdr3_nt: TGTGCCAGCAGCTGGAAAACTGCGGAGGAGCAGTACTTC
clone_size: .; j_call: TRBJ1-5; d_call: .; v_call: TRBV12-3/TRBV12-4; cdr3_aa: CASSPTGGELEPQHF; cdr3_nt: TGTGCCAGCAGTCCAACGGGAGGCGAATTGGAGCCCCAGCATTTT
clone_size: many; j_call: TRBJ1-5; d_call: .; v_call: TRBV19; cdr3_aa: CASSINGGNQPQHF; cdr3_nt: TGTGCCAGTAGTATCAATGGGGGCAATCAGCCCCAGCATTTT
clone_size: .; j_call: TRBJ1-5; d_call: .; v_call: TRBV11-2; cdr3_aa: CASSQDANQPQHF; cdr3_nt: TGTGCCAGCAGCCAGGACGCTAATCAGCCCCAGCATTTT
clone_size: many; j_call: TRBJ1-2; d_call: .; v_call: TRBV20-1; cdr3_aa: CSALLTRSNYGYTF; cdr3_nt: TGCAGTGCCCTGCTGACACGGTCTAACTATGGCTACACCTTC
clone_size: .; j_call: TRBJ2-7; d_call: .; v_call: TRBV19; cdr3_aa: CASSIIEGSSYEQYF; cdr3_nt: TGTGCCAGTAGTATAATTGAGGGCAGCTCCTACGAGCAGTACTTC
clone_size: many; j_call: TRBJ1-5; d_call: TRBD1; v_call: TRBV20-1; cdr3_aa: CSASTGDQPQHF; cdr3_nt: TGCAGTGCTTCGACAGGGGATCAGCCCCAGCATTTT
clone_size: few; j_call: TRBJ2-7; d_call: TRBD2; v_call: TRBV6-1; cdr3_aa: CASRIAGVGEQYF; cdr3_nt: TGTGCCAGCAGAATAGCGGGAGTCGGCGAGCAGTACTTC
clone_size: .; j_call: TRBJ1-1; d_call: TRBD1; v_call: TRBV6-5; cdr3_aa: CASSYSRDRGTEAFF; cdr3_nt: TGTGCCAGCAGTTACTCTAGGGACAGGGGCACTGAAGCTTTCTTT
clone_size: many; j_call: TRBJ1-1; d_call: .; v_call: TRBV29-1; cdr3_aa: CSVAGTISSEAFF; cdr3_nt: TGCAGCGTTGCCGGGACAATCTCTAGCGAAGCTTTCTTT
clone_size: many; j_call: TRBJ1-5; d_call: .; v_call: TRBV19; cdr3_aa: CASSDSLNQPQHF; cdr3_nt: TGTGCCAGTAGCGACAGCCTCAATCAGCCCCAGCATTTT
clone_size: many; j_call: TRBJ2-5; d_call: .; v_call: TRBV6-6; cdr3_aa: CASNGGGRETQYF; cdr3_nt: TGTGCCAGCAACGGAGGGGGTCGGGAGACCCAGTACTTC
clone_size: .; j_call: TRBJ1-5; d_call: .; v_call: TRBV10-3; cdr3_aa: CATASVAGPEHF; cdr3_nt: TGTGCCACGGCTAGCGTTGCTGGCCCTGAGCATTTT
clone_size: many; j_call: TRBJ1-2; d_call: TRBD1; v_call: TRBV4-2; cdr3_aa: CASSYQGEVVYGYTF; cdr3_nt: TGTGCCAGCAGCTACCAGGGGGAGGTCGTCTATGGCTACACCTTC
clone_size: .; j_call: TRBJ2-5; d_call: .; v_call: TRBV10-3; cdr3_aa: CARPVSSGDQETQYF; cdr3_nt: TGTGCCAGACCGGTTTCTTCTGGGGACCAAGAGACCCAGTACTTC
clone_size: many; j_call: TRBJ2-5; d_call: .; v_call: TRBV6-5; cdr3_aa: CASTPGTFGETQYF; cdr3_nt: TGTGCCAGCACCCCCGGGACATTTGGAGAGACCCAGTACTTC
clone_size: .; j_call: TRBJ1-1; d_call: TRBD1; v_call: TRBV15; cdr3_aa: CATSRSGRQGWNTEAFF; cdr3_nt: TGTGCCACCAGCAGATCCGGACGACAGGGTTGGAACACTGAAGCTTTCTTT
clone_size: few; j_call: TRBJ2-3; d_call: TRBD1; v_call: TRBV25-1; cdr3_aa: CASSQVDRVFSDTQYF; cdr3_nt: TGTGCCAGCAGCCAAGTGGACAGGGTATTTTCAGATACGCAGTATTTT
clone_size: few; j_call: TRBJ2-5; d_call: TRBD2; v_call: TRBV10-3; cdr3_aa: CAISVGRLAGGQETQYF; cdr3_nt: TGTGCCATCAGTGTGGGACGGCTAGCGGGAGGACAAGAGACCCAGTACTTC
clone_size: .; j_call: TRBJ2-7; d_call: .; v_call: TRBV6-6; cdr3_aa: CATTMRASYEQYF; cdr3_nt: TGTGCCACCACCATGAGGGCCTCCTACGAGCAGTACTTC
clone_size: many; j_call: TRBJ1-6; d_call: .; v_call: TRBV7-2; cdr3_aa: CASSLSGGRVYSPLHF; cdr3_nt: TGTGCCAGCAGCTTAAGTGGGGGGCGCGTTTATTCACCCCTCCACTTT
clone_size: .; j_call: TRBJ1-4; d_call: TRBD1; v_call: TRBV25-1; cdr3_aa: CASSLGTGTNEKLFF; cdr3_nt: TGTGCCAGCAGCTTGGGGACAGGGACTAATGAAAAACTGTTTTTT
clone_size: .; j_call: TRBJ1-5; d_call: .; v_call: TRBV11-2; cdr3_aa: CASSLDENQPQHF; cdr3_nt: TGTGCCAGCAGCTTAGATGAAAATCAGCCCCAGCATTTT
clone_size: .; j_call: TRBJ2-7; d_call: .; v_call: TRBV5-1; cdr3_aa: CASSYSTAQFAEQYF; cdr3_nt: TGCGCCAGCAGCTATTCCACCGCCCAATTTGCCGAGCAGTACTTC
clone_size: .; j_call: TRBJ1-4; d_call: TRBD1; v_call: TRBV10-3; cdr3_aa: CAISERPGQGNEKLFF; cdr3_nt: TGTGCCATCAGTGAGCGACCGGGACAGGGGAATGAAAAACTGTTTTTT
clone_size: many; j_call: TRBJ1-1; d_call: .; v_call: TRBV25-1; cdr3_aa: CASSEAGPREAFF; cdr3_nt: TGTGCCAGCAGTGAGGCCGGGCCCAGGGAAGCTTTCTTT
clone_size: few; j_call: TRBJ2-7; d_call: .; v_call: TRBV12-3/TRBV12-4; cdr3_aa: CASSLRLGEQYF; cdr3_nt: TGTGCCAGCAGCTTACGGTTGGGCGAGCAGTACTTC
clone_size: once; j_call: TRBJ1-5; d_call: .; v_call: TRBV10-3; cdr3_aa: CAISVGGAGQPQHF; cdr3_nt: TGTGCCATCAGTGTAGGGGGGGCGGGTCAGCCCCAGCATTTT
clone_size: few; j_call: TRBJ1-6; d_call: .; v_call: TRBV6-5; cdr3_aa: CASSSEGRAYNSPLHF; cdr3_nt: TGTGCCAGCAGTTCCGAGGGCCGCGCCTATAATTCACCCCTCCACTTT
clone_size: many; j_call: TRBJ1-5; d_call: TRBD1; v_call: TRBV7-2; cdr3_aa: CASSPQPGQNNQPQHF; cdr3_nt: TGTGCCAGCAGCCCCCAGCCGGGACAGAATAATCAGCCCCAGCATTTT
clone_size: many; j_call: TRBJ1-5; d_call: .; v_call: TRBV9; cdr3_aa: CASSVDLLSPQHF; cdr3_nt: TGTGCCAGCAGCGTAGACCTTCTCTCGCCCCAGCATTTT
clone_size: .; j_call: TRBJ1-1; d_call: TRBD1; v_call: TRBV10-1; cdr3_aa: CASSGNRGGTEAFF; cdr3_nt: TGCGCCAGCAGTGGGAACAGGGGCGGCACTGAAGCTTTCTTT